This T cell receptor beta chain is from a study of vaccination effects on CD4 cells after COVID-19. Assay used: immunoSEQ multiplex PCR; TCRdb lists only in-frame clones, some missing. Of roughly 71,000 clones listed, around four fifths are singletons. This clone was seen a few times. The antigen is undetermined. ViraFEST used viral peptide pools to expand antigen-specific CD4+ T cells before sequencing. It was after more than nine days of culture that CD4+ T cells were isolated. As their vaccination, participants received two doses of either BNT162b2 or mRNA-1273. Nucleocapsid antibodies stayed negative before and after vaccination, showing no earlier SARS-CoV-2 infection. Notes on the study in general: Clones induced by infection and by vaccine showed marked clonal contraction late after vaccination.

This TCR was sampled from a human donor who received a COVID-19 vaccine. Sequenced material: CD4+ T cells from PBMCs cultured with HCoV-OC43 spike peptides, taken after COVID-19 vaccination. Subset of the sample: HCoV-OC43 spike overlapping peptide pool stimulation.

This CDR3 reads CASRPAGTGWNEQFF. In DNA, the CDR3 is TGTGCCAGCAGACCCGCCGGGACAGGGTGGAATGAGCAGTTCTTC. The chain has TRBV5-4 and TRBJ2-1; 9 bases are shared with TRBD1. V dropped 5 bases and J dropped 7; count of bases not matched to a gene: 10. Germline V CDR1 and CDR2: SGHNT, YYREEE (reference sequence). The CDR3 is 15 amino acids.